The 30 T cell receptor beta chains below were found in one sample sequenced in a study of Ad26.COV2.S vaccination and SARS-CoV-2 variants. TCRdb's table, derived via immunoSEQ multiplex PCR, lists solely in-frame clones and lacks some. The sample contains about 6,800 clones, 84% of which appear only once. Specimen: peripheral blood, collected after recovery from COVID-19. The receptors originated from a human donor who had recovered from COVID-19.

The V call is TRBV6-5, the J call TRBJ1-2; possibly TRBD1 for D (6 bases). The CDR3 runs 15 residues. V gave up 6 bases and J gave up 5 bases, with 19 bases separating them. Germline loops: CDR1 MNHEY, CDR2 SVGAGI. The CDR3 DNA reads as TGTGCCAGCAGGGGGGGGTCCAGGGGATATTATGGCTACACCTTC. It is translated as CASRGGSRGYYGYTF.

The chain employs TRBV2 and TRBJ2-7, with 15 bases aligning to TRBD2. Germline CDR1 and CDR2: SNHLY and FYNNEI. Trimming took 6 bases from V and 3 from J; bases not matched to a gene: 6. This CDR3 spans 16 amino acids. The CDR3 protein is CASRGLAGGPNYEQYF. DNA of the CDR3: TGTGCCAGCAGGGGACTAGCGGGGGGTCCTAACTACGAGCAGTACTTC. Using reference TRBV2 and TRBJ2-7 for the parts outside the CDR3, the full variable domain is EPEVTQTPSHQVTQMGQEVILRCVPISNHLYFYWYRQILGQKVEFLVSFYNNEISEKSEIFDDQFSVERPDGSNFTLKIRSTKLEDSAMYFCASRGLAGGPNYEQYFGPGTRLTVT.

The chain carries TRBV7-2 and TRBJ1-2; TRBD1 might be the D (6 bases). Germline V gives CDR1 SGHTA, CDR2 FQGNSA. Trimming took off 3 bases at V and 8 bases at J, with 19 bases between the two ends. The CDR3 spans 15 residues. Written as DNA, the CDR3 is TGTGCCAGCAGCTTTAGGAGGGGGGACCAACAGGGCTACACCTTC. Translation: CASSFRRGDQQGYTF.

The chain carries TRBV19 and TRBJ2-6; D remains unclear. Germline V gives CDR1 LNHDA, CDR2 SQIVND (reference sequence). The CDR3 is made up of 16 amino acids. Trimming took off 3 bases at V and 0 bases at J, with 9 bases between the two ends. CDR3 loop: CASSMSAVSGANVLTF. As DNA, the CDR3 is TGTGCCAGTAGTATGTCCGCCGTCTCTGGGGCCAACGTCCTGACTTTC.

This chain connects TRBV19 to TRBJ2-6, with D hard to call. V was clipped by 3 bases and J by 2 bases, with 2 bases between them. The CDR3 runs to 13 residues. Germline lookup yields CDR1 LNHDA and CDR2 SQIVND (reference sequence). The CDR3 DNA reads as TGTGCCAGTAGTATCACTGGGGCCAACGTCCTGACTTTC. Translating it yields CASSITGANVLTF.

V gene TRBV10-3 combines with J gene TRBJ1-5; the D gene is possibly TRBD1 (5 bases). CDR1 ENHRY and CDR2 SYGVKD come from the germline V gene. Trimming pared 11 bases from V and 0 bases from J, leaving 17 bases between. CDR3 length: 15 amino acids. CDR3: CAAQGAGSSNQPQHF. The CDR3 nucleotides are TGTGCCGCCCAGGGTGCAGGCAGTAGCAATCAGCCCCAGCATTTT.

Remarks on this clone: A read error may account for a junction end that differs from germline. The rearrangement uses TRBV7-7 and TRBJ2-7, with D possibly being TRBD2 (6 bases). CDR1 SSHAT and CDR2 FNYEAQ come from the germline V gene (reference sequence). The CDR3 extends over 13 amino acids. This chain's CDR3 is CASSLAASYEQYF. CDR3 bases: TGTGCTAGCAGCTTAGCGGCCTCATACGAGCAGTACTTC. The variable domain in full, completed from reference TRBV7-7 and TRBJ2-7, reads GAGVSQSPRYKVTKRGQDVTLRCDPISSHATLYWYQQALGQGPEFLTYFNYEAQPDKSGLPSDRFSAERPEGSISTLTIQRTEQRDSAMYRCASSLAASYEQYFGPGTRLTVT.

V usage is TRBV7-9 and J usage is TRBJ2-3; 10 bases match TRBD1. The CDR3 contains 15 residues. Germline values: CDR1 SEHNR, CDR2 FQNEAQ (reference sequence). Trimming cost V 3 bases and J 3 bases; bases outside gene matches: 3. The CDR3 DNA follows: TGTGCCAGCAGCTTCGGGACAGGGGTGACAGATACGCAGTATTTT. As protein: CASSFGTGVTDTQYF.

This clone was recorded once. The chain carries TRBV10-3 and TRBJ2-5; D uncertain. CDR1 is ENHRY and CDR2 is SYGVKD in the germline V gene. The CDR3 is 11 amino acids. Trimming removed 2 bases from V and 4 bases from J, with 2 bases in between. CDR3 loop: CAISEGETQYF. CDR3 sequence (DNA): TGTGCCATCAGTGAGGGAGAGACCCAGTACTTC.

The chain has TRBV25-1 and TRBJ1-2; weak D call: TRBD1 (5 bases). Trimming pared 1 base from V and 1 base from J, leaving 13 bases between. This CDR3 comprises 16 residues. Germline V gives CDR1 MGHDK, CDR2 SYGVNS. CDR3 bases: TGTGCCAGCAGTGAATCCCGGACACCTTTTAACTATGGCTACACCTTC. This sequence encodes CASSESRTPFNYGYTF.

In DNA form, the CDR3 reads TGTGCCAGCAGTTACGGGGAGACCCAGTACTTC. Protein: CASSYGETQYF. The genes are TRBV6-2 or TRBV6-3 and TRBJ2-5, with D unclear. The CDR3 has 11 amino acids. The germline V gene encodes CDR1 MNHEY and CDR2 SVGEGT. Deletions cut 2 bases from V and 5 bases from J, with 3 bases between.

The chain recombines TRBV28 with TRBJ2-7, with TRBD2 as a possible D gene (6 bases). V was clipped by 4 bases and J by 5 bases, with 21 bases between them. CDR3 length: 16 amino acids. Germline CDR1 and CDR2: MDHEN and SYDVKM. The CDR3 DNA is TGTGCCAGCAGTTCCCTGGGACCCCGGGAGCGGAACGAGCAGTACTTC. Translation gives CASSSLGPRERNEQYF.

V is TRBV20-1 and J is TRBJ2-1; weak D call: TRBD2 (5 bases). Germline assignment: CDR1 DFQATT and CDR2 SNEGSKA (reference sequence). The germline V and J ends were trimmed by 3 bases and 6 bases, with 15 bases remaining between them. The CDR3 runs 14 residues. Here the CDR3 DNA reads TGCAGTGCTAGTGACGGACTCCGAAGCAATGAGCAGTTCTTC. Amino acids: CSASDGLRSNEQFF.

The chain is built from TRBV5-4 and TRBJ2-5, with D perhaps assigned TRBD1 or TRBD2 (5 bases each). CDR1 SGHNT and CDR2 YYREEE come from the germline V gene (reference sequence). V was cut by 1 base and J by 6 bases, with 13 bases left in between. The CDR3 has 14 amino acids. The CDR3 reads CASSLPRQGQTQYF. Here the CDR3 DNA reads TGTGCCAGCAGCTTGCCTCGGCAGGGACAGACCCAGTACTTC.

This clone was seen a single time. CDR3 nucleotides: TGTGCCAGCAGCCCTGGACAGGCCTCTAATGAAAAACTGTTTTTT. Its protein product is CASSPGQASNEKLFF. The chain recombines TRBV5-4 with TRBJ1-4; 7 bases agree with TRBD1. This CDR3 is 15 amino acids long. After removal of 4 bases from V and 3 bases from J, the junction contained 6 bases not matched to a gene. Germline CDR1 and CDR2: SGHNT and YYREEE (reference sequence).

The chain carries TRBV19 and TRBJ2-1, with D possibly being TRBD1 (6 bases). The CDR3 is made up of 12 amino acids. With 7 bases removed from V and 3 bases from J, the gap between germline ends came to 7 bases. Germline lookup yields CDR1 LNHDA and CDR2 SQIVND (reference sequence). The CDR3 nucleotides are TGTGCCAGTAAACAGGGCTACAATGAGCAGTTCTTC. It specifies CASKQGYNEQFF.

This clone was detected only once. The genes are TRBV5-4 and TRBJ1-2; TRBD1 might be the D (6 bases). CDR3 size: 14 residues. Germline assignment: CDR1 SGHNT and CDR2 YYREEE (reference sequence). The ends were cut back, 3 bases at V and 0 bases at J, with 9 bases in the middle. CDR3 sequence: CASSSDRANYGYTF. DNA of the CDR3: TGTGCCAGCAGCTCGGACAGAGCTAACTATGGCTACACCTTC.

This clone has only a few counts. CDR3 protein: CASSLNNAGDIQYF. The CDR3 nucleotides read TGTGCCAGCAGCTTGAACAACGCGGGGGACATTCAGTACTTC. This sequence joins TRBV7-9 and TRBJ2-4; 7 nucleotides match TRBD2. CDR1 is SEHNR, CDR2 FQNEAQ, per germline (reference sequence). V shed 3 bases, J shed 8 bases, and the junction held 7 bases outside the gene matches. There are 14 residues in the CDR3.

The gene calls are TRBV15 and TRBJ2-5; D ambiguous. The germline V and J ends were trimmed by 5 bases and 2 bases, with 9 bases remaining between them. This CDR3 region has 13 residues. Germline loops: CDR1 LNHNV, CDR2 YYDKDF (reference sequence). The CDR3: CATSAGQQETQYF. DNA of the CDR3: TGTGCCACCAGCGCTGGGCAGCAAGAGACCCAGTACTTC.

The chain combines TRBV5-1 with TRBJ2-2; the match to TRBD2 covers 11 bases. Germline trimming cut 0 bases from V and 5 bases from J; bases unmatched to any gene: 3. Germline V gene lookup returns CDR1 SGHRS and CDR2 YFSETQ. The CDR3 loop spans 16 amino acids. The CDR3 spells CASSLALAGETGELFF. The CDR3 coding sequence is TGCGCCAGCAGCTTGGCACTAGCGGGGGAAACCGGGGAGCTGTTTTTT.

CDR3 sequence reads: CASSEIAGNSWELFF. CDR3 in DNA: TGTGCCAGCAGTGAAATAGCGGGAAATAGTTGGGAGCTGTTTTTT. The rearrangement uses TRBV2 and TRBJ2-2, with 8 bases lining up with TRBD2. The V gene end was trimmed by 2 bases and the J gene end by 9 bases; junction bases not matched to a gene: 8. The germline gives CDR1 SNHLY, CDR2 FYNNEI. The CDR3 consists of 15 residues. Full variable domain (rest looked up from reference TRBV2 and TRBJ2-2): EPEVTQTPSHQVTQMGQEVILRCVPISNHLYFYWYRQILGQKVEFLVSFYNNEISEKSEIFDDQFSVERPDGSNFTLKIRSTKLEDSAMYFCASSEIAGNSWELFFGEGSRLTVL.

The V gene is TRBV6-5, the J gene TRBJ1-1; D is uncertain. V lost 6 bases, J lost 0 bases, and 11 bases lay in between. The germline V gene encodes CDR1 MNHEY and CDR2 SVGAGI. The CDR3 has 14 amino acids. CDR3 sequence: CASRADGMNTEAFF. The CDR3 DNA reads TGTGCCAGCAGGGCGGACGGTATGAACACTGAAGCTTTCTTT.

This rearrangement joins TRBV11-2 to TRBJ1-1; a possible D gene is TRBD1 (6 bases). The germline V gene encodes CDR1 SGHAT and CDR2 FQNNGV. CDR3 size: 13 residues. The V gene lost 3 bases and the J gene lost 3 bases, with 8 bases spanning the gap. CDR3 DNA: TGTGCCAGCAGCTTGCGGACAGACACTGAAGCTTTCTTT. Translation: CASSLRTDTEAFF.

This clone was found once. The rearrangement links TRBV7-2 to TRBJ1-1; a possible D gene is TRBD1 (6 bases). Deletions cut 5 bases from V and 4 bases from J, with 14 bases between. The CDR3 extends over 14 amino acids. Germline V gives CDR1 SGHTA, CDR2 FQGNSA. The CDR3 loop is CASSRDITATEAFF. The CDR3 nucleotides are TGTGCCAGCAGCCGGGACATTACGGCCACTGAAGCTTTCTTT.

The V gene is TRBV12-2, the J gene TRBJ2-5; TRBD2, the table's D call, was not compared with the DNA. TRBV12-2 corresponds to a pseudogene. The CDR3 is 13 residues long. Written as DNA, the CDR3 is TGTGGACCACGCGGCCTTTCGGAGGAGACCCAGTACTTC. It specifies CGPRGLSEETQYF.

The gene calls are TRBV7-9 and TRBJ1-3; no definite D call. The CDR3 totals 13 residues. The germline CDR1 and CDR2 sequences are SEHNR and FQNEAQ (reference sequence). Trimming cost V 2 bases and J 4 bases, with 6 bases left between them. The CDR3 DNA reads TGTGCCAGCAGCTTATTGAACGGAAACACCATATATTTT. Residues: CASSLLNGNTIYF.

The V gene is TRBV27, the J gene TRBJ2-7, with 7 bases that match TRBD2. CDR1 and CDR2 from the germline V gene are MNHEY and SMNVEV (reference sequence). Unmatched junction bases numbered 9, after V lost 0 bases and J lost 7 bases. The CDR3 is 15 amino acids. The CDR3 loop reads CASSLSRGPGREQYF. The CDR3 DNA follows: TGTGCCAGCAGTTTATCGAGGGGTCCCGGGAGGGAGCAGTACTTC.

In nucleotides, the CDR3 is TGCGCCAGCAGCCAAGACTGGGGGGCGACAGATACGCAGTATTTT. It translates to CASSQDWGATDTQYF. V usage is TRBV4-3 and J usage is TRBJ2-3; D tentatively fits TRBD1 or TRBD2 (6 bases each). This CDR3 is 15 amino acids long. The V end lost 0 bases, the J end lost 3 bases, and 10 bases lay between the germline ends. Germline assignment: CDR1 LGHNA and CDR2 YSLEER.

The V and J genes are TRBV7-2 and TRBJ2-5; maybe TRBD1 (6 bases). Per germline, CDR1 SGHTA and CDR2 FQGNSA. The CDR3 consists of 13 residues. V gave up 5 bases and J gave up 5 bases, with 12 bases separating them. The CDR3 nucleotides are TGTGCCAGCAGCCTGCAGGGGACGGAGACCCAGTACTTC. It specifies CASSLQGTETQYF.

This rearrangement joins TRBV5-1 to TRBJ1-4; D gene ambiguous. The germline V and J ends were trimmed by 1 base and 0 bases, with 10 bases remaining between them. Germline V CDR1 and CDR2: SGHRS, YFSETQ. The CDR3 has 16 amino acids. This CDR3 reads CASSLTGRATNEKLFF. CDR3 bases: TGCGCCAGCAGCTTGACCGGCCGAGCAACTAATGAAAAACTGTTTTTT.